These 25 T cell receptor beta chains were all obtained from the same sample, sequenced in a study of blood T cell repertoires in COVID-19. Data came from immunoSEQ multiplex PCR; TCRdb stores just in-frame clones and leaves some out. The table shows about 160,000 clones, with roughly 93% occurring only once. Sequences were obtained from peripheral blood. The source is a man younger than 35 with acute or convalescent COVID-19.

This rearrangement joins TRBV7-2 to TRBJ2-5; TRBD1 agrees at 7 bases. The CDR3 sequence is 18 residues long. The germline V gene encodes CDR1 SGHTA and CDR2 FQGNSA. The ends lost 3 bases at V and 0 bases at J; junction bases unmatched: 13. CDR3 in amino acids: CASSFLRQGQLYQETQYF. As DNA, the CDR3 is TGTGCCAGCAGCTTCCTCCGACAGGGACAACTTTACCAAGAGACCCAGTACTTC.

On this clone: The sample contains more than one DNA sequence encoding this CDR3. V and J are TRBV9 and TRBJ2-5; 7 bases match TRBD2. Germline CDR1 and CDR2: SGDLS and YYNGEE. J gave up 5 bases and V 0 bases, and 4 bases lay outside the gene matches. The length of the CDR3 is 14 residues. The DNA for the CDR3 is TGTGCCAGCAGCGTAGGGGGGGGTCAGGAGACCCAGTACTTC. Amino acids: CASSVGGGQETQYF.

The chain carries TRBV5-4 and TRBJ2-1, with a possible D match to TRBD1 (6 bases). The CDR3 consists of 16 residues. Germline V gene sequence: CDR1 SGHNT, CDR2 YYREEE (reference sequence). Trimming took 3 bases from V and 0 from J, leaving 13 bases between them. For the CDR3, the DNA is TGTGCCAGCAGCTACCTCGGGGACATCTCCTACAATGAGCAGTTCTTC. It specifies CASSYLGDISYNEQFF.

This clone has only one observation. The CDR3 spells CAIKRGGGNTEAFF. The DNA of the CDR3 is TGTGCCATCAAAAGGGGCGGGGGGAACACTGAAGCTTTCTTT. The chain recombines TRBV10-3 with TRBJ1-1, with D maybe TRBD1 (5 bases). Trimming shortened V by 7 bases and J by 1 base, and 13 bases separated the two germline ends. CDR3 length: 14 amino acids. Germline CDR1 and CDR2: ENHRY and SYGVKD.

The sample holds a few counts of this clone. The CDR3 bases are TGTGCCAGCAGCCGAGCGGGAGGGAGGACAGATACGCAGTATTTT. Encoded protein: CASSRAGGRTDTQYF. The chain uses TRBV7-8 and TRBJ2-3; 10 bases line up with TRBD2. The CDR3 has 15 amino acids. The V gene's germline CDR1 is SGHVS and CDR2 FQNEAQ. The V gene end was trimmed by 5 bases and the J gene end by 3 bases; junction bases not matched to a gene: 5. The full variable domain, its missing parts supplied by reference TRBV7-8 and TRBJ2-3, is GAGVSQSPRYKVAKRGQDVALRCDPISGHVSLFWYQQALGQGPEFLTYFQNEAQLDKSGLPSDRFFAERPEGSVSTLKIQRTQQEDSAVYLCASSRAGGRTDTQYFGPGTRLTVL.

V gene TRBV9 combines with J gene TRBJ2-1; D possibly corresponds to TRBD2 (6 bases). From germline, CDR1 is SGDLS and CDR2 YYNGEE. The CDR3 has 16 residues. Trimming removed 5 bases from V and 6 bases from J, with 21 bases in between. CDR3 in DNA: TGTGCCAGCAGGCGGTATCCGGGAGAGCCTGTCAATGAGCAGTTCTTC. As protein: CASRRYPGEPVNEQFF.

The chain recombines TRBV19 with TRBJ2-7; 9 nucleotides line up with TRBD1. Per the germline V gene, CDR1 is LNHDA and CDR2 is SQIVND (reference sequence). This CDR3 is 16 amino acids long. After removal of 4 bases from V and 0 bases from J, the junction contained 7 bases not matched to a gene. Here the CDR3 reads CASSTRGTGSSYEQYF. CDR3 sequence (DNA): TGTGCCAGTAGTACACGAGGGACAGGGAGCTCCTACGAGCAGTACTTC.

V and J are TRBV18 and TRBJ1-5; 8 bases are shared with TRBD1. CDR3 size: 17 residues. Looked up from germline, CDR1 is KGHSH and CDR2 is LQKENI. Trimming removed 0 bases from V and 6 bases from J; junction bases left unmatched: 10. CDR3 sequence: CASSPPGAGGRSQPQHF. The CDR3 DNA is TGTGCCAGCTCACCACCGGGGGCAGGGGGCAGGAGTCAGCCCCAGCATTTT. Filled out from reference TRBV18 and TRBJ1-5, the complete variable domain reads NAGVMQNPRHLVRRRGQEARLRCSPMKGHSHVYWYRQLPEEGLKFMVYLQKENIIDESGMPKERFSAEFPKEGPSILRIQQVVRGDSAAYFCASSPPGAGGRSQPQHFGDGTRLSIL.

This clone has only a few counts. The chain uses TRBV30 and TRBJ2-1; maybe TRBD1 (5 bases). Trimming took 5 bases from V and 3 from J, leaving 17 bases between them. CDR1 is GTSNPN, CDR2 SVGIG, per germline (reference sequence). This CDR3 is 15 amino acids long. CDR3 amino acids: CAWSLQGRDYNEQFF. CDR3 in DNA: TGTGCCTGGTCCCTGCAGGGTAGGGACTACAATGAGCAGTTCTTC.

The chain has TRBV11-3 and TRBJ2-2; 12 nucleotides align to TRBD2. CDR3 length: 15 amino acids. From germline, CDR1 is SGHNT and CDR2 YENEEA. J gave up 5 bases and V 4 bases, and 2 bases lay outside the gene matches. The CDR3 DNA follows: TGTGCCAGCAGCTCTAGCGGGAGGGATACCGGGGAGCTGTTTTTT. The encoded protein is CASSSSGRDTGELFF. The whole variable domain, remainder taken from reference TRBV11-3 and TRBJ2-2, is EAGVVQSPRYKIIEKKQPVAFWCNPISGHNTLYWYLQNLGQGPELLIRYENEEAVDDSQLPKDRFSAERLKGVDSTLKIQPAELGDSAVYLCASSSSGRDTGELFFGEGSRLTVL.

The chain carries TRBV11-2 and TRBJ1-2; TRBD1 agrees at 8 bases. The CDR3 spans 15 residues. Germline V gene lookup returns CDR1 SGHAT and CDR2 FQNNGV. With V trimmed by 6 bases and J by 6 bases, 12 bases remained unmatched. CDR3 nucleotides: TGTGCCAGCAGTCGACCGACAGGGGCTGGAGATGGCTACACCTTC. Translation gives CASSRPTGAGDGYTF.

In DNA, the CDR3 is TGTGCCAGCAGTACAGGGGGGGCAGGGTGGAACGAGCAGTACTTC. It yields the protein CASSTGGAGWNEQYF. The rearrangement links TRBV6-5 to TRBJ2-7; a weak D match, TRBD1 (8 bases). CDR1 is MNHEY and CDR2 is SVGAGI in the germline V gene. The ends were cut back, 5 bases at V and 5 bases at J, with 19 bases in the middle. The CDR3 covers 15 residues.

The chain carries TRBV30 and TRBJ1-4; 8 nucleotides line up with TRBD1. The J segment lost 4 bases and the V segment lost 4 bases, leaving 8 bases of the junction unmatched. Germline lookup yields CDR1 GTSNPN and CDR2 SVGIG (reference sequence). This CDR3 contains 15 residues. The DNA of the CDR3 is TGTGCCTGGAAACTTCCGGACAGGGTTAATGAAAAACTGTTTTTT. Protein sequence: CAWKLPDRVNEKLFF.

This chain uses TRBV30 with TRBJ1-2; no definite D call. The CDR3 extends over 12 amino acids. Trimming removed 0 bases from V and 6 bases from J, with 8 bases in between. Germline lookup yields CDR1 GTSNPN and CDR2 SVGIG (reference sequence). The CDR3 here is CAWSVYADGYTF. DNA of the CDR3: TGTGCCTGGAGTGTTTATGCGGATGGCTACACCTTC.

The chain recombines TRBV6-5 with TRBJ2-2; no definite D call. The CDR3 runs 12 residues. Between the trimmed V and J ends, which lost 5 bases and 3 bases, there was a span of 4 bases. Germline CDR1 MNHEY, CDR2 SVGAGI. As DNA, the CDR3 is TGTGCCAGCAGTCCCTACACCGGGGAGCTGTTTTTT. It translates to CASSPYTGELFF.

The chain recombines TRBV7-9 with TRBJ2-7, with D uncertain. The CDR3 has 13 amino acids. Germline CDR1 SEHNR, CDR2 FQNEAQ (reference sequence). V was clipped by 5 bases and J by 3 bases, with 11 bases between them. In nucleotides, the CDR3 is TGTGCCAGCAGCGACACCCCCGGCTACGAGCAGTACTTC. Protein sequence: CASSDTPGYEQYF.

This clone was counted once. The chain uses TRBV24-1 and TRBJ2-1, with unresolved D. Germline-derived CDR1 and CDR2 are KGHDR and SFDVKD. There are 13 residues in the CDR3. V lost 5 bases and J 5 bases, leaving 9 bases between the germline ends. The CDR3 here is CATSAIADNEQFF. CDR3 DNA sequence: TGTGCCACCAGTGCCATAGCCGACAATGAGCAGTTCTTC.

The chain joins TRBV18 to TRBJ1-1, with 11 bases identical to TRBD1. The CDR3 length is 17 residues. Germline V lookup: CDR1 KGHSH, CDR2 LQKENI. Unmatched junction bases numbered 8, after V lost 1 base and J lost 4 bases. CDR3 DNA: TGTGCCAGCTCACCACGGGACAGGGGGGGGCTGAGCACTGAAGCTTTCTTT. Translating it yields CASSPRDRGGLSTEAFF.

This clone was counted between two and nine times. The chain joins TRBV13 to TRBJ1-1, with unresolved D. CDR1 PRHDT and CDR2 FYEKMQ come from the germline V gene (reference sequence). The CDR3 extends over 12 amino acids. V shed 2 bases and J shed 5 bases, with 6 bases lying between them. The CDR3 DNA sequence: TGTGCCAGCAGCTTATGGCGGACTGAAGCTTTCTTT. Amino acid sequence: CASSLWRTEAFF.

This clone has more than one count but fewer than ten. Here the CDR3 reads CASSLSQGIHEQYF. As DNA, the CDR3 is TGTGCCAGCAGCTTATCACAGGGGATCCACGAGCAGTACTTC. The rearrangement links TRBV7-2 to TRBJ2-7; 7 nucleotides line up with TRBD1. CDR3 size: 14 residues. V lost 2 bases and J lost 5; bases outside the gene matches: 6. Germline CDR1 and CDR2: SGHTA and FQGNSA.

The chain links TRBV4-1 to TRBJ1-3; 8 positions match TRBD1. Looked up from germline, CDR1 is MGHRA and CDR2 is YSYEKL. The CDR3 runs to 17 residues. With 4 bases clipped from V and 3 bases from J, the junction kept 11 bases outside the gene matches. The CDR3 DNA is TGCGCCAGCAGCCGAGAACCGGGACAGGTTTTTGGAAACACCATATATTTT. It codes for CASSREPGQVFGNTIYF.

The V gene is TRBV7-9, the J gene TRBJ1-2, with D possibly matching TRBD1 (6 bases). Germline CDR1 reads SEHNR; CDR2 reads FQNEAQ (reference sequence). The V and J ends lost 0 bases and 5 bases respectively, with 16 bases between them. CDR3 size: 16 residues. In nucleotides, the CDR3 is TGTGCCAGCAGCTTAGCGCTAGGGGGTCGCGCGTATGGCTACACCTTC. Its translation: CASSLALGGRAYGYTF. Full variable domain (missing parts from reference TRBV7-9 and TRBJ1-2): DTGVSQNPRHKITKRGQNVTFRCDPISEHNRLYWYRQTLGQGPEFLTYFQNEAQLEKSRLLSDRFSAERPKGSFSTLEIQRTEQGDSAMYLCASSLALGGRAYGYTFGSGTRLTVV.

The chain is built from TRBV5-1 and TRBJ1-1; possibly TRBD1 for D (5 bases). Trimming shortened V by 4 bases and J by 0 bases, and 10 bases separated the two germline ends. In germline, CDR1 is SGHRS, CDR2 YFSETQ. This CDR3 has 14 amino acids. This CDR3 is CASSLGTLNTEAFF. The CDR3 coding sequence is TGCGCCAGCAGCCTAGGGACTTTGAACACTGAAGCTTTCTTT.

The V and J genes are TRBV9 and TRBJ2-5, with TRBD1 matching 8 bases. CDR1 is SGDLS and CDR2 is YYNGEE in the germline V gene. The CDR3 has 14 amino acids. V lost 4 bases to trimming and J lost 5 bases; unmatched junction nucleotides: 7. CDR3 amino acids: CASSYSGGGETQYF. The CDR3 DNA is TGTGCCAGCAGCTACTCAGGGGGCGGGGAGACCCAGTACTTC.

The genes are TRBV13 and TRBJ2-7, with TRBD2 matching over 7 bases. In germline, CDR1 is PRHDT, CDR2 FYEKMQ (reference sequence). CDR3 length: 15 amino acids. J lost 5 bases, V lost 0 bases, and 7 bases had no gene match. CDR3 amino acids: CASSLGLAGDDEQYF. The DNA of the CDR3 is TGTGCCAGCAGCTTAGGCCTCGCGGGAGATGACGAGCAGTACTTC.